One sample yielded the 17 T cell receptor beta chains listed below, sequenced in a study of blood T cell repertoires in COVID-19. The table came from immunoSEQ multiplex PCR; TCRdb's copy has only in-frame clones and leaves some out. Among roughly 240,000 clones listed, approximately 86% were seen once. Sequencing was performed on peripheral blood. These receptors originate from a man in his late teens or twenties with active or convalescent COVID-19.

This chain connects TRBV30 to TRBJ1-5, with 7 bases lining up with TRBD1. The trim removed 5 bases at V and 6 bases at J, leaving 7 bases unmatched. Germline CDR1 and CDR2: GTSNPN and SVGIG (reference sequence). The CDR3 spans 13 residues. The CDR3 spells CAWDLGGRQPQHF. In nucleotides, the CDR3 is TGTGCCTGGGACCTAGGGGGCCGTCAGCCCCAGCATTTT.

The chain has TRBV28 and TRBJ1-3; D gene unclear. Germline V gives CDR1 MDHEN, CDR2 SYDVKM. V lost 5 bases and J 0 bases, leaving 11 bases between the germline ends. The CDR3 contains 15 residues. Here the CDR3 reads CASSPGPRSGNTIYF. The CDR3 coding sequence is TGTGCCAGCAGTCCAGGCCCGCGCTCTGGAAACACCATATATTTT.

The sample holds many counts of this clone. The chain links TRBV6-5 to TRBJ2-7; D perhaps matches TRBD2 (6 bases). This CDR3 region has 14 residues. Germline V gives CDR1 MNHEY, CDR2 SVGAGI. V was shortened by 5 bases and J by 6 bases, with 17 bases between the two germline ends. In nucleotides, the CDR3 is TGTGCCAGCAGTACCGGAGGGCCAACGGCCGAGCAGTACTTC. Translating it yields CASSTGGPTAEQYF.

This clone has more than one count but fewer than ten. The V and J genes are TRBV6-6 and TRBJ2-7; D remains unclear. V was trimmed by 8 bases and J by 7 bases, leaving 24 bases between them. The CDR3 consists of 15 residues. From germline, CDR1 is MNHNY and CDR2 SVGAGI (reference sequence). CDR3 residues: CASQGSHLGFREQYF. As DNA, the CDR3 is TGTGCCAGCCAAGGCAGTCATCTAGGATTTCGGGAGCAGTACTTC.

The CDR3 DNA reads as TGTGCCAGCAGTGAACGCCCCGGGACAGAGTATGGCTACACCTTC. Translating it yields CASSERPGTEYGYTF. The rearrangement links TRBV6-1 to TRBJ1-2, with 7 bases matching TRBD1. This CDR3 spans 15 amino acids. J lost 5 bases, V lost 2 bases, and 8 bases had no gene match. CDR1 and CDR2 (germline): MNHNS, SASEGT.

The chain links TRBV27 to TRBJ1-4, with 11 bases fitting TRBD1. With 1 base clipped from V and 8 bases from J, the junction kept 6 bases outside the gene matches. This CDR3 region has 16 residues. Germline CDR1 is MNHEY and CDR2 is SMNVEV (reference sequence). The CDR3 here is CASSLWYGTGGEKLFF. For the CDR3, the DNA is TGTGCCAGCAGTTTATGGTACGGGACAGGGGGAGAAAAACTGTTTTTT.

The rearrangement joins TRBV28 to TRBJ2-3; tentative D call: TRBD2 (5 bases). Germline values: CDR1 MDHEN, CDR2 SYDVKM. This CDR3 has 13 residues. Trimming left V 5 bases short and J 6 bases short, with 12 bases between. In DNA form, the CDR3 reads TGTGCCAGCAGTCCCCCTCCGGGGGATACGCAGTATTTT. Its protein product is CASSPPPGDTQYF.

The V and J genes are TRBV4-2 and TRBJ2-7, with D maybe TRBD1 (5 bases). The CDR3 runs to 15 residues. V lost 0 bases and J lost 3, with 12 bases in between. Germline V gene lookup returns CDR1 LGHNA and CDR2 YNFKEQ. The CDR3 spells CASSQDLAGNYEQYF. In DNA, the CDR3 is TGTGCCAGCAGCCAAGATCTCGCAGGGAACTACGAGCAGTACTTC.

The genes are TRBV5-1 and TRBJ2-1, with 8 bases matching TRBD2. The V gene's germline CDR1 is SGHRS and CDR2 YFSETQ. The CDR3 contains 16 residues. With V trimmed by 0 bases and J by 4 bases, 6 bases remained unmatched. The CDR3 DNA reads TGCGCCAGCAGCTTGGGCGGAGCGGGGGAGTACAATGAGCAGTTCTTC. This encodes CASSLGGAGEYNEQFF.

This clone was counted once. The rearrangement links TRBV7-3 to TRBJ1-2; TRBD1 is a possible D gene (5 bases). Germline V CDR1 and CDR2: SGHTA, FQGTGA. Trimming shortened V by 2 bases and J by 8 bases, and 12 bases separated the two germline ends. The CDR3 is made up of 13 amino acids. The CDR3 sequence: CASSLGGTGGYTF. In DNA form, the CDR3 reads TGTGCCAGCAGCTTAGGCGGGACCGGGGGCTACACCTTC.

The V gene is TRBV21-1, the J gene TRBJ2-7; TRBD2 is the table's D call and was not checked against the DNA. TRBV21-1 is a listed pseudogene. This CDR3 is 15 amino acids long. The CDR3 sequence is CASSKETKGGYEQYF. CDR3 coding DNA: TGTGCCAGCAGCAAAGAAACCAAAGGAGGCTACGAGCAGTACTTC.

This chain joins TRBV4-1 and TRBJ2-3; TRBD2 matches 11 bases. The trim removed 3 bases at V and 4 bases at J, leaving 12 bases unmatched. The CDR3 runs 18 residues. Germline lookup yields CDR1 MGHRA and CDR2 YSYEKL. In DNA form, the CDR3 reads TGCGCCAGCAGCCATCCAGACCACACTAGCGGGAGCGCAGATACGCAGTATTTT. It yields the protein CASSHPDHTSGSADTQYF.

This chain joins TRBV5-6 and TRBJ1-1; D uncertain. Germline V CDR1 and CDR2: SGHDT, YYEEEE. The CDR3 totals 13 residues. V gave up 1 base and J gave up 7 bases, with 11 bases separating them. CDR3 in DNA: TGTGCCAGCAGCTTGCCGGGAGCGGTTGAAGCTTTCTTT. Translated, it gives CASSLPGAVEAFF.

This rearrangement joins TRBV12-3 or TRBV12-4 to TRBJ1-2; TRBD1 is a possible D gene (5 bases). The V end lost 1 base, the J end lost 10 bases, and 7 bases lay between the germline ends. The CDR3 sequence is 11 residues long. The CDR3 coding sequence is TGTGCCAGCAGTTTAGTAGGGGTCTACACCTTC. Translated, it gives CASSLVGVYTF.

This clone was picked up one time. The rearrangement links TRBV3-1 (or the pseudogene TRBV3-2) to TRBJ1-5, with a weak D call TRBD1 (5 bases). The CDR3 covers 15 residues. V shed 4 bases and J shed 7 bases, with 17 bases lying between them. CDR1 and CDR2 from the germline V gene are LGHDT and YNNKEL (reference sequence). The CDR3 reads CASSLSLGDWQPQHF. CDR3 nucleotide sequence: TGTGCCAGCAGCCTCAGTCTGGGGGACTGGCAGCCCCAGCATTTT.

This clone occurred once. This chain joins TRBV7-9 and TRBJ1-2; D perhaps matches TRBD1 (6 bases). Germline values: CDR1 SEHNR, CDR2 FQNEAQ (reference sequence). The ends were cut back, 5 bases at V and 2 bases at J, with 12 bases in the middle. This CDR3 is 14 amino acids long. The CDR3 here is CASSTGQHNYGYTF. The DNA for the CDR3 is TGTGCCAGCAGCACTGGACAGCACAACTATGGCTACACCTTC.

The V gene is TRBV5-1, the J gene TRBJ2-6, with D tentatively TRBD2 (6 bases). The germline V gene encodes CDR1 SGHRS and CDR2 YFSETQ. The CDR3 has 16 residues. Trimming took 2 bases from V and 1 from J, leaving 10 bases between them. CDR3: CASSLPGLSGANVLTF. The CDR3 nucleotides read TGCGCCAGCAGCTTACCGGGACTTTCTGGGGCCAACGTCCTGACTTTC. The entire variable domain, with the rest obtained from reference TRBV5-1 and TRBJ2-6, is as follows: KAGVTQTPRYLIKTRGQQVTLSCSPISGHRSVSWYQQTPGQGLQFLFEYFSETQRNKGNFPGRFSGRQFSNSRSEMNVSTLELGDSALYLCASSLPGLSGANVLTFGAGSRLTVL.